Presented here are 27 T cell receptor beta chains from one specimen sequenced in a study of T-cell reconstitution after alpha-beta-depleted transplantation in children. For TCRbeta, the library was prepared with unique molecular identifiers. TCRdb passed the PCR reads through MiXCR, listing each CDR3 protein once. In the table there are 280,000 or so distinct CDR3 sequences, roughly 11% of which are singletons. The specimen comprised peripheral blood, sampled 180 days after TCRalphabeta/CD19-depleted stem cell transplant. The receptors here all came from a male patient aged 2 to 10 who had a stem cell transplant for chronic granulomatous disease, so the T cells may come from the graft donor.

This clonotype appeared many times. In DNA, the CDR3 is TGTGCCAGCAGCCAAGGGACCGGGAATGAAAAACTGTTTTTT. It encodes CASSQGTGNEKLFF. The rearrangement joins TRBV4-2 to TRBJ1-4; D uncertain. Trimming shortened V by 1 base and J by 5 bases, and 8 bases separated the two germline ends. Germline loops: CDR1 LGHNA, CDR2 YNFKEQ. CDR3 length: 14 residues.

As concerns this clonotype: This may stem from a read error, because a much larger clone lies one nucleotide away. V gene TRBV6-1 combines with J gene TRBJ2-7; D unresolved. The CDR3 length is 13 residues. CDR1 and CDR2 from the germline V gene are MNHNS and SASEGT. V was cut by 7 bases and J by 2 bases, with 12 bases left in between. The CDR3 protein is CASTLQPTYEQYF. CDR3 nucleotides: TGTGCCAGCACCCTACAGCCTACCTACGAGCAGTACTTC.

This clonotype was seen only once. It may be a read error: a sequence one base away is much more abundant. The V gene is TRBV11-2, the J gene TRBJ2-7; 7 bases fit TRBD2. The CDR3 spans 16 residues. Germline V gene sequence: CDR1 SGHAT, CDR2 FQNNGV. This CDR3 reads CAGSSRAQRGSYEQYF. In nucleotides, the CDR3 is TGTGCCGGCAGCTCCCGGGCTCAGCGGGGCTCCTACGAGCAGTACTTC. Supplemented by reference TRBV11-2 and TRBJ2-7, the full variable domain reads EAGVAQSPRYKIIEKRQSVAFWCNPISGHATLYWYQQILGQGPKLLIQFQNNGVVDDSQLPKDRFSAERLKGVDSTLKIQPAKLEDSAVYLCAGSSRAQRGSYEQYFGPGTRLTVT.

This clonotype was recorded many times. V gene TRBV4-2 combines with J gene TRBJ2-5; weak D call: TRBD2 (7 bases). This CDR3 has 17 residues. Germline lookup yields CDR1 LGHNA and CDR2 YNFKEQ. Trimming pared 4 bases from V and 4 bases from J, leaving 22 bases between. CDR3 region: CASSRGGGGGMTETQYF. The CDR3 DNA reads as TGTGCCAGCAGCCGCGGCGGCGGGGGCGGGATGACAGAGACCCAGTACTTC.

This clonotype has at least ten counts. V and J are TRBV20-1 and TRBJ2-7, with 13 bases aligning to TRBD2. The V gene end was trimmed by 0 bases and the J gene end by 9 bases; junction bases not matched to a gene: 11. Germline loops: CDR1 DFQATT, CDR2 SNEGSKA (reference sequence). This CDR3 has 16 residues. In DNA form, the CDR3 reads TGCAGTGCTAGAGATTTAACCGGGACTAGCGGGAACACGCAGTACTTC. Its protein is CSARDLTGTSGNTQYF.

This clonotype was observed many times. V is TRBV28 and J is TRBJ2-5, with D possibly matching TRBD2 (6 bases). V gave up 1 base and J gave up 4 bases, with 10 bases separating them. Germline V gives CDR1 MDHEN, CDR2 SYDVKM. The CDR3 contains 14 residues. The CDR3 nucleotides read TGTGCCAGCAGTTTATTAGCGGACCTAGAGACCCAGTACTTC. It is translated as CASSLLADLETQYF. Variable domain in full (rest from reference TRBV28 and TRBJ2-5): DVKVTQSSRYLVKRTGEKVFLECVQDMDHENMFWYRQDPGLGLRLIYFSYDVKMKEKGDIPEGYSVSREKKERFSLILESASTNQTSMYLCASSLLADLETQYFGPGTRLLVL.

About this clonotype: The missing conserved phenylalanine or tryptophan at the end of this CDR3 makes a read error likely. The chain recombines TRBV20-1 with TRBJ2-1, with a tentative D call TRBD1 (6 bases). This CDR3 comprises 14 residues. Germline loops: CDR1 DFQATT, CDR2 SNEGSKA (reference sequence). The CDR3 loop is CSAIFRTAYYEQFL. In DNA form, the CDR3 reads TGCAGTGCAATTTTCCGGACAGCCTACTATGAGCAGTTCCTC.

Regarding this clonotype: This may be a read error: a much more frequent sequence differs by one nucleotide. The chain combines TRBV24-1 with TRBJ2-5; 7 positions agree with TRBD1. CDR3 length: 15 amino acids. Germline V CDR1 and CDR2: KGHDR, SFDVKD. In DNA, the CDR3 is TGTGCCACCAGTGATTTACAGGGGTTCGGAGAGAGCCAGTACTTC. This sequence encodes CATSDLQGFGESQYF.

About this clonotype itself: A much larger clone lies a single base off, so this may be a read error. This chain connects TRBV5-1 to TRBJ2-7, with D tentatively TRBD2 (6 bases). Per the germline V gene, CDR1 is SGHRS and CDR2 is YFSETQ. The CDR3 sequence is 16 residues long. V was clipped by 2 bases and J by 0 bases, with 15 bases between them. CDR3 sequence reads: CASSLGGAGLSYEQYF. The CDR3 nucleotides are TGCGCCAGCAGCTTAGGCGGGGCAGGCCTCTCCTACGAGCAGTACTTC.

This clonotype has a count of ten or more. This chain joins TRBV4-1 and TRBJ2-1; 7 positions match TRBD2. Per germline, CDR1 MGHRA and CDR2 YSYEKL. This CDR3 has 15 amino acids. The J segment lost 2 bases and the V segment lost 0 bases, leaving 1 base of the junction unmatched. The CDR3 is CASSQDLAAYNEQFF. In DNA form, the CDR3 reads TGCGCCAGCAGCCAAGATCTAGCGGCCTACAATGAGCAGTTCTTC.

There are many counts of this clonotype. The rearrangement links TRBV30 to TRBJ1-1; a possible D gene is TRBD1 (5 bases). V was clipped by 4 bases and J by 2 bases, with 17 bases between them. The CDR3 has 15 amino acids. Germline values: CDR1 GTSNPN, CDR2 SVGIG (reference sequence). The CDR3 sequence: CAWIRTGSTNTEAFF. In DNA form, the CDR3 reads TGTGCCTGGATTCGCACAGGAAGTACCAACACTGAAGCTTTCTTT.

This clonotype has at least ten counts. The CDR3 protein is CASSFWSPTGGTIRRQPQHF. The CDR3 coding sequence is TGTGCCAGCAGCTTTTGGTCGCCAACAGGGGGTACGATCCGGCGTCAGCCCCAGCATTTT. The chain is built from TRBV5-6 and TRBJ1-5; 8 bases agree with TRBD1. This CDR3 region has 20 residues. V trimming: 2 bases; J trimming: 6 bases; junction bases outside the gene matches: 22. The germline V gene encodes CDR1 SGHDT and CDR2 YYEEEE. The variable domain in full, with the rest retrieved from reference TRBV5-6 and TRBJ1-5, is DAGVTQSPTHLIKTRGQQVTLRCSPKSGHDTVSWYQQALGQGPQFIFQYYEEEERQRGNFPDRFSGHQFPNYSSELNVNALLLGDSALYLCASSFWSPTGGTIRRQPQHFGDGTRLSIL.

This clonotype came up many times. The chain employs TRBV24-1 and TRBJ2-1; 8 bases match TRBD2. Germline V gene sequence: CDR1 KGHDR, CDR2 SFDVKD. CDR3 length equals 17 residues. Unmatched junction bases numbered 14, after V lost 7 bases and J lost 4 bases. In DNA, the CDR3 is TGTGCCACCAGAAACCGGGTCGAACTAGCGGAGTACAATGAGCAGTTCTTC. It encodes CATRNRVELAEYNEQFF.

This clonotype was picked up many times. The rearrangement links TRBV28 to TRBJ2-1; 9 bases are a match to TRBD2. V lost 6 bases, J lost 1 base, and 4 bases stayed unmatched. The CDR3 has 15 residues. Germline assignment: CDR1 MDHEN and CDR2 SYDVKM. The CDR3 loop is CASRPGLASYNEQFF. The CDR3, as DNA: TGTGCCAGCAGGCCTGGACTAGCGTCCTACAATGAGCAGTTCTTC. The whole variable domain, filled in from reference TRBV28 and TRBJ2-1, reads DVKVTQSSRYLVKRTGEKVFLECVQDMDHENMFWYRQDPGLGLRLIYFSYDVKMKEKGDIPEGYSVSREKKERFSLILESASTNQTSMYLCASRPGLASYNEQFFGPGTRLTVL.

About this clonotype: This sequence may be a read error, since a much larger clone differs from it by one base. This sequence joins TRBV29-1 and TRBJ2-7, with 7 bases identical to TRBD1. Germline V gives CDR1 SQVTM, CDR2 ANQGSEA. This CDR3 is built from 15 residues. CDR3 sequence: CSVEKRTGSAYEQSF. CDR3 coding DNA: TGCAGCGTTGAGAAACGGACAGGTTCCGCCTACGAGCAGTCCTTC.

This clonotype occurred many times. V and J are TRBV12-3 or TRBV12-4 and TRBJ2-7, with D possibly TRBD2 on 7 matching bases. V was cut by 6 bases and J by 6 bases, with 12 bases left in between. This CDR3 spans 12 amino acids. The CDR3 loop is CASSPGGREQYF. CDR3 nucleotide sequence: TGTGCCAGCAGCCCCGGGGGGCGCGAGCAGTACTTC.

This clonotype has at least ten counts. V and J are TRBV7-2 and TRBJ2-5; D is perhaps TRBD2 (5 bases). The CDR3 contains 14 residues. CDR1 SGHTA and CDR2 FQGNSA come from the germline V gene. V dropped 1 base and J dropped 3 bases, with 9 bases sitting between them. The CDR3 loop reads CASSLEAREETQYF. CDR3 nucleotide sequence: TGTGCCAGCAGCTTAGAAGCGAGGGAAGAGACCCAGTACTTC.

There are many counts of this clonotype. J is TRBJ2-3 and V is TRBV4-2; 7 bases map to TRBD2. The CDR3 sequence is 18 residues long. Germline assignment: CDR1 LGHNA and CDR2 YNFKEQ. V lost 1 base and J lost 0; bases outside the gene matches: 10. The CDR3 DNA reads TGTGCCAGCAGCCAAGGAGGAGGAGGCGGGAGAAGCACAGATACGCAGTATTTT. Translating gives CASSQGGGGGRSTDTQYF.

There are many counts of this clonotype. The chain couples TRBV11-1 to TRBJ2-3; D remains unclear. CDR3 size: 14 residues. Per germline, CDR1 SGHAT and CDR2 FQDESV (reference sequence). V lost 5 bases to trimming and J lost 0 bases, with 9 bases between them. The CDR3: CASSNLESTDTQYF. The CDR3 DNA reads TGTGCCAGCAGCAACCTAGAGAGCACAGATACGCAGTATTTT. The variable domain in full, with the rest retrieved from reference TRBV11-1 and TRBJ2-3, is EAEVAQSPRYKITEKSQAVAFWCDPISGHATLYWYRQILGQGPELLVQFQDESVVDDSQLPKDRFSAERLKGVDSTLKIQPAELGDSAMYLCASSNLESTDTQYFGPGTRLTVL.

In its sample, this clonotype was seen many times. CDR3 protein: CASRRTGGNEQFF. The CDR3 nucleotides read TGTGCCAGCAGAAGGACAGGGGGCAATGAGCAGTTCTTC. This chain joins TRBV28 and TRBJ2-1; TRBD1 aligns across 10 bases. Per germline, CDR1 MDHEN and CDR2 SYDVKM. The V segment lost 6 bases and the J segment 6 bases; nucleotides outside the gene matches: 2. The CDR3 extends over 13 amino acids.

The rearrangement links TRBV28 to TRBJ1-5; the D is unclear. V dropped 7 bases and J dropped 5 bases, with 15 bases sitting between them. The CDR3 is made up of 14 amino acids. Germline CDR1 and CDR2: MDHEN and SYDVKM. CDR3 coding DNA: TGTGCCAGCAATTCACGGGTCCTCGATCAGCCCCAGCATTTT. This encodes CASNSRVLDQPQHF. Filled out from reference TRBV28 and TRBJ1-5, the complete variable domain reads DVKVTQSSRYLVKRTGEKVFLECVQDMDHENMFWYRQDPGLGLRLIYFSYDVKMKEKGDIPEGYSVSREKKERFSLILESASTNQTSMYLCASNSRVLDQPQHFGDGTRLSIL.

To note about this clonotype: A much bigger clone sits one base away, suggesting this may be a read error. The chain joins TRBV5-1 to TRBJ1-4, with 7 bases aligning to TRBD1. Germline-derived CDR1 and CDR2 are SGHRS and YFSETQ. The V segment lost 0 bases and the J segment 10 bases; nucleotides outside the gene matches: 6. This CDR3 has 14 amino acids. CDR3 sequence reads: CASSLGQGNGKLFF. CDR3 coding DNA: TGCGCCAGCAGCTTGGGACAGGGTAACGGAAAACTGTTTTTT. Together with reference TRBV5-1 and TRBJ1-4, the CDR3 gives the full variable domain: KAGVTQTPRYLIKTRGQQVTLSCSPISGHRSVSWYQQTPGQGLQFLFEYFSETQRNKGNFPGRFSGRQFSNSRSEMNVSTLELGDSALYLCASSLGQGNGKLFFGSGTQLSVL.

This clonotype was seen ten or more times. The V and J genes are TRBV29-1 and TRBJ1-2, with no clear D. CDR1 is SQVTM, CDR2 ANQGSEA, per germline. The V and J ends lost 3 bases and 1 base respectively, with 9 bases between them. CDR3 length: 13 residues. The CDR3 is CSVDKSDNYGYTF. CDR3 sequence (DNA): TGCAGCGTTGACAAGTCGGATAACTATGGCTACACCTTC.

This clonotype was counted many times. The chain links TRBV27 to TRBJ2-2, with 9 bases identical to TRBD2. CDR3 length: 15 residues. The germline V gene has CDR1 MNHEY and CDR2 SMNVEV (reference sequence). V was clipped by 1 base and J by 6 bases; unmatched bases: 3. This chain's CDR3 is CASSLLAGASGELFF. CDR3 DNA sequence: TGTGCCAGCAGTTTATTAGCGGGAGCATCCGGGGAGCTGTTTTTT.

This clonotype was detected ten times or more. This chain joins TRBV4-3 and TRBJ2-4; D possibly matches TRBD1 or TRBD2 (5 bases each). Trimming took 2 bases from V and 0 from J, leaving 11 bases between them. CDR3 length equals 16 residues. Germline values: CDR1 LGHNA, CDR2 YSLEER. CDR3 coding DNA: TGCGCCAGCAGCCAAAGAGGGGCCCTAGCCAAAAACATTCAGTACTTC. Its translation: CASSQRGALAKNIQYF.

This clonotype came up many times. The chain carries TRBV20-1 and TRBJ2-3; 12 nucleotides line up with TRBD2. The CDR3 extends over 15 amino acids. The junction had 6 bases not matched to a gene; V was cut back by 0 bases and J by 8 bases. Germline V lookup: CDR1 DFQATT, CDR2 SNEGSKA (reference sequence). The CDR3 DNA follows: TGCAGTGCTAGAGATCTCCTAGCGGGGGGGGCTACGCAGTATTTT. It codes for CSARDLLAGGATQYF.

With regard to this clonotype: A much more abundant neighbour one base away suggests this may be a read error. The chain has TRBV12-3 or TRBV12-4 and TRBJ2-1, with D tentatively TRBD1 or TRBD2 (5 bases each). Trimming took 1 base from V and 9 from J, leaving 19 bases between them. The CDR3 totals 16 residues. The CDR3 DNA sequence: TGTGCCAGCAGTTTAGATATCCGGGGACCTATTGTTGAGCAGTTCTTC. Translated, it gives CASSLDIRGPIVEQFF.